What follows are 6 T cell receptor beta chains derived from one specimen sequenced in a study of T cells in tuberculosis. Measured with immunoSEQ multiplex PCR; TCRdb has only the in-frame clones, and not every one. The sample lists around 41,000 clones; approximately 94% were seen once. Source material: PBMCs. Receptors were obtained from a donor between 10 and 35 years old with latent tuberculosis or without tuberculosis infection. Some clones in this sample may be carry-over from other donors' samples.

The V call is TRBV29-1, the J call TRBJ2-5; maybe TRBD1 (5 bases). This CDR3 spans 17 amino acids. V dropped 1 base and J dropped 0 bases, with 18 bases sitting between them. CDR1 SQVTM and CDR2 ANQGSEA come from the germline V gene. For the CDR3, the DNA is TGCAGCGTTGAAGGAGGTCACAGGAGAAGGTACCAAGAGACCCAGTACTTC. This translates into CSVEGGHRRRYQETQYF.

The rearrangement uses TRBV2 and TRBJ2-3, with 8 bases lining up with TRBD1. The CDR3 spans 15 residues. In germline, CDR1 is SNHLY, CDR2 FYNNEI. The V gene end was trimmed by 5 bases and the J gene end by 4 bases; junction bases not matched to a gene: 8. The CDR3: CASSRTGGKSDTQYF. The CDR3 nucleotides are TGTGCCAGCAGTAGAACAGGGGGAAAGTCAGATACGCAGTATTTT.

This clone came up once. The J gene is TRBJ2-7, the V gene TRBV28; D remains unclear. The CDR3 loop spans 15 amino acids. Between the trimmed V and J ends, which lost 6 bases and 3 bases, there was a span of 18 bases. Germline lookup yields CDR1 MDHEN and CDR2 SYDVKM. Here the CDR3 DNA reads TGTGCCAGCAGACAACCCCGTCAGGCAAGCTACGAGCAGTACTTC. This sequence encodes CASRQPRQASYEQYF. Supplemented by reference TRBV28 and TRBJ2-7, the full variable domain reads DVKVTQSSRYLVKRTGEKVFLECVQDMDHENMFWYRQDPGLGLRLIYFSYDVKMKEKGDIPEGYSVSREKKERFSLILESASTNQTSMYLCASRQPRQASYEQYFGPGTRLTVT.

The chain is built from TRBV4-3 and TRBJ1-5, with 7 bases that match TRBD1. Germline V CDR1 and CDR2: LGHNA, YSLEER. The length of the CDR3 is 15 residues. The V gene end was trimmed by 1 base and the J gene end by 5 bases; junction bases not matched to a gene: 5. DNA of the CDR3: TGCGCCAGCAGCCAAGCACAGGGGCCCCATCAGCCCCAGCATTTT. This sequence encodes CASSQAQGPHQPQHF.

CDR3 loop: CASSPVGGTGGTEAFF. In nucleotides, the CDR3 is TGTGCCAGCAGTCCGGTAGGGGGGACAGGGGGGACTGAAGCTTTCTTT. The chain joins TRBV28 to TRBJ1-1; 11 positions match TRBD1. Trimming cost V 5 bases and J 5 bases; bases outside gene matches: 10. Germline CDR1 and CDR2: MDHEN and SYDVKM. The CDR3 covers 16 residues.

V usage is TRBV5-6 and J usage is TRBJ2-5; 8 nucleotides align to TRBD1. The CDR3 is made up of 16 amino acids. Germline CDR1 reads SGHDT; CDR2 reads YYEEEE. V was pared by 1 base and J by 2 bases, with 7 bases of the junction left unmatched. CDR3 protein: CASSLNRGAFQETQYF. The CDR3 nucleotides read TGTGCCAGCAGCTTGAACAGGGGGGCCTTTCAAGAGACCCAGTACTTC.